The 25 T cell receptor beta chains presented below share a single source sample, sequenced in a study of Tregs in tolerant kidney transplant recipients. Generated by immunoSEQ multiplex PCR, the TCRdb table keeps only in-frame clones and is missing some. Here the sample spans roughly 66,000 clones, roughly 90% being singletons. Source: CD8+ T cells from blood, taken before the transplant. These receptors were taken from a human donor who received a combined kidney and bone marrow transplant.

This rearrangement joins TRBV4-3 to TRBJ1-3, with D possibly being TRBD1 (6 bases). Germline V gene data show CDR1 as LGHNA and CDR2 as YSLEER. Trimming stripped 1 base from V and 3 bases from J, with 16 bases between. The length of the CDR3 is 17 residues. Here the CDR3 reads CASSQASRARGGNTIYF. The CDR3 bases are TGCGCCAGCAGCCAAGCCTCCCGGGCCAGGGGTGGAAACACCATATATTTT.

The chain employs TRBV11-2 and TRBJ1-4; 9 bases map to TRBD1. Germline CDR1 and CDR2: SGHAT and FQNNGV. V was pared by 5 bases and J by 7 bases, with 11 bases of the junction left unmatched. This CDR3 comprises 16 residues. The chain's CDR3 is CASSPPTGGLREKLFF. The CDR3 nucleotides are TGTGCCAGCAGCCCGCCTACAGGGGGCTTACGTGAAAAACTGTTTTTT.

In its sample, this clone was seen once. The CDR3 is CASSPFDRGPETQYF. CDR3 bases: TGTGCCAGCAGCCCCTTTGACAGGGGGCCAGAGACCCAGTACTTC. This sequence joins TRBV7-9 and TRBJ2-5; 10 nucleotides line up with TRBD1. The V gene end was trimmed by 5 bases and the J gene end by 4 bases; junction bases not matched to a gene: 7. Germline values: CDR1 SEHNR, CDR2 FQNEAQ (reference sequence). The length of the CDR3 is 15 residues.

CDR3 nucleotides: TGTGCCAGTAGTCCTTCGGGAGGCACTGAAGCTTTCTTT. It specifies CASSPSGGTEAFF. The chain recombines TRBV19 with TRBJ1-1; D is unresolved. CDR3 size: 13 residues. From germline, CDR1 is LNHDA and CDR2 SQIVND (reference sequence). Trimming stripped 5 bases from V and 4 bases from J, with 11 bases between.

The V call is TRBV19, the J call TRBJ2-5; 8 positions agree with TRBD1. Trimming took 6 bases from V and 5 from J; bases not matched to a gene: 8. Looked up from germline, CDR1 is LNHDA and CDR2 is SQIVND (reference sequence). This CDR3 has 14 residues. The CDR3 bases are TGTGCCAGTAGCAAAAGGACAGGGCACGAGACCCAGTACTTC. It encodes CASSKRTGHETQYF.

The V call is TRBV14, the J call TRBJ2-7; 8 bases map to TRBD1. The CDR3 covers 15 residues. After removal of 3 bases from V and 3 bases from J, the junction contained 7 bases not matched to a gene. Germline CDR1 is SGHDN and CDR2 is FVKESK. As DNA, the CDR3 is TGTGCCAGCAGCCAGCGGACAGGGCTTCTCTACGAGCAGTACTTC. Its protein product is CASSQRTGLLYEQYF.

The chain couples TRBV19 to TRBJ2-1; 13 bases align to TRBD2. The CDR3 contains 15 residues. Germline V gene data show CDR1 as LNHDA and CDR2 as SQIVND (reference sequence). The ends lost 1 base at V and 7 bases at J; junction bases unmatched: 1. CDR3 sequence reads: CASSIGLAGGNEQFF. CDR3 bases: TGTGCCAGTAGTATAGGACTAGCGGGAGGAAATGAGCAGTTCTTC.

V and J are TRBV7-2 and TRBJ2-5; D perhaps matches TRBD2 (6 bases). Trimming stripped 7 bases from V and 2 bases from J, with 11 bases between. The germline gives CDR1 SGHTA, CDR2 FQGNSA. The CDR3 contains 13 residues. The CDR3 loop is CASKWDLQETQYF. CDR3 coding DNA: TGTGCCAGCAAATGGGACTTACAAGAGACCCAGTACTTC.

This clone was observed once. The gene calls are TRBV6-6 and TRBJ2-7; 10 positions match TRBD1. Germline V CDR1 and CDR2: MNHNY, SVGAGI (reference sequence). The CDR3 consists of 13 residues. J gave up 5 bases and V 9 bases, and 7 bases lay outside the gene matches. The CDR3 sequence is CARPRDRGNEQYF. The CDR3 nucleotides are TGTGCCAGGCCACGGGACAGGGGCAACGAGCAGTACTTC.

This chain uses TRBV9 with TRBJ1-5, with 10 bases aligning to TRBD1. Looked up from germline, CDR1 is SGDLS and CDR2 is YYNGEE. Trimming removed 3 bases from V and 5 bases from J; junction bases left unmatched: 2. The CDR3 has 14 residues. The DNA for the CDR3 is TGTGCCAGCAGCGGCGGGACAGGGGATCAGCCCCAGCATTTT. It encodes CASSGGTGDQPQHF. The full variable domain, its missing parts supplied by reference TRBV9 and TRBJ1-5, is DSGVTQTPKHLITATGQRVTLRCSPRSGDLSVYWYQQSLDQGLQFLIQYYNGEERAKGNILERFSAQQFPDLHSELNLSSLELGDSALYFCASSGGTGDQPQHFGDGTRLSIL.

The CDR3 protein is CASSYLFRERLAGKVKTDTQYF. The CDR3 region has the DNA TGTGCCAGCAGCTATTTATTTAGAGAGCGACTAGCGGGAAAGGTGAAAACAGATACGCAGTATTTT. The chain recombines TRBV7-8 with TRBJ2-3, with TRBD2 identical over 11 bases. CDR3 length equals 22 residues. After removal of 4 bases from V and 3 bases from J, the junction contained 24 bases not matched to a gene. Germline V CDR1 and CDR2: SGHVS, FQNEAQ.

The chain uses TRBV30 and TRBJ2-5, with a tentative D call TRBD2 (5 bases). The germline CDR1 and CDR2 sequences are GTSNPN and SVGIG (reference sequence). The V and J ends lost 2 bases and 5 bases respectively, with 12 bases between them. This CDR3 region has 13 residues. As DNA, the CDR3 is TGTGCCTGGAGTCCCTCCGGGGAGGAGACCCAGTACTTC. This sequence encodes CAWSPSGEETQYF. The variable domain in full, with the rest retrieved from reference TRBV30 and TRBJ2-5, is SQTIHQWPATLVQPVGSPLSLECTVEGTSNPNLYWYRQAAGRGLQLLFYSVGIGQISSEVPQNLSASRPQDRQFILSSKKLLLSDSGFYLCAWSPSGEETQYFGPGTRLLVL.

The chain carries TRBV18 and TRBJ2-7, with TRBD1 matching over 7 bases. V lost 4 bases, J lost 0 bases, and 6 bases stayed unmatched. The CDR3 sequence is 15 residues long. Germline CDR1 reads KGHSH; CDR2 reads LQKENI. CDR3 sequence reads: CASSQNRGSSYEQYF. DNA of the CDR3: TGTGCCAGCTCACAGAACAGGGGATCCTCCTACGAGCAGTACTTC.

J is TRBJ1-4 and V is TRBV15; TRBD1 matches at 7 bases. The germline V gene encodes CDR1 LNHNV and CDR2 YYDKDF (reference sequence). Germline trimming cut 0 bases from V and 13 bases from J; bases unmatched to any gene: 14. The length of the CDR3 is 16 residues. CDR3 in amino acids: CATSRDPGQIPGGLFF. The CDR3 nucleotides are TGTGCCACCAGCAGAGATCCGGGACAGATACCCGGGGGACTGTTTTTT.

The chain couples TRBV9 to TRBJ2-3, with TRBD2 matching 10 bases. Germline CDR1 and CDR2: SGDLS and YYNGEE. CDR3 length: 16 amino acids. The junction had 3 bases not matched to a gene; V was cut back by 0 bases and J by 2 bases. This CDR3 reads CASSVELAGITDTQYF. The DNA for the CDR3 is TGTGCCAGCAGCGTAGAACTAGCGGGGATCACAGATACGCAGTATTTT.

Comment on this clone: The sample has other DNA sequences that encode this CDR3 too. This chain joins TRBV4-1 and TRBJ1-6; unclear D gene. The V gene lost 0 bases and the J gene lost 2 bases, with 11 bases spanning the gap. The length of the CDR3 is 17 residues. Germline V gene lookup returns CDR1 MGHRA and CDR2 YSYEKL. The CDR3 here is CASSQDPGDTYNSPLHF. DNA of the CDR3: TGCGCCAGCAGCCAAGATCCCGGGGATACCTATAATTCACCCCTCCACTTT.

CDR3 sequence reads: CASSQAGYNEQFF. The CDR3 nucleotides are TGTGCCAGCAGCCAAGCGGGTTACAATGAGCAGTTCTTC. This chain joins TRBV7-6 and TRBJ2-1, with D possibly TRBD2 on 6 matching bases. Trimming removed 5 bases at V and 4 bases at J, with 9 bases between. The germline gives CDR1 SGHVS, CDR2 FNYEAQ. This CDR3 contains 13 residues.

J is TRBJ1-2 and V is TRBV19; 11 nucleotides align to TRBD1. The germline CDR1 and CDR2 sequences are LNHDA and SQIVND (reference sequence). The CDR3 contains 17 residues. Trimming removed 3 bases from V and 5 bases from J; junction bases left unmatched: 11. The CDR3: CASSIGTGGLLRYGYTF. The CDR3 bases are TGTGCCAGTAGTATCGGGACAGGGGGATTACTGAGGTATGGCTACACCTTC.

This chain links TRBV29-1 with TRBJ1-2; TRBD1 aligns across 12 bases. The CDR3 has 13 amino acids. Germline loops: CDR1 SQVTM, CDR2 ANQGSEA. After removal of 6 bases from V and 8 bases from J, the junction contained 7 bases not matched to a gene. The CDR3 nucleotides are TGCAGCGTGTTGGGACAGGGGGCCTACGGCTACACCTTC. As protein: CSVLGQGAYGYTF. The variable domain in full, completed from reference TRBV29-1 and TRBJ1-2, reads SAVISQKPSRDICQRGTSLTIQCQVDSQVTMMFWYRQQPGQSLTLIATANQGSEATYESGFVIDKFPISRPNLTFSTLTVSNMSPEDSSIYLCSVLGQGAYGYTFGSGTRLTVV.

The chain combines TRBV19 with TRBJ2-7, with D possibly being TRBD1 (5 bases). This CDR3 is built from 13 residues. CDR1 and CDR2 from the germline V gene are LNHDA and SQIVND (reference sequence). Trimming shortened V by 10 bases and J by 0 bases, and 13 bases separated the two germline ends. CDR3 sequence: CATSTAFSYEQYF. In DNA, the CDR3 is TGTGCCACCTCGACAGCGTTCTCCTACGAGCAGTACTTC.

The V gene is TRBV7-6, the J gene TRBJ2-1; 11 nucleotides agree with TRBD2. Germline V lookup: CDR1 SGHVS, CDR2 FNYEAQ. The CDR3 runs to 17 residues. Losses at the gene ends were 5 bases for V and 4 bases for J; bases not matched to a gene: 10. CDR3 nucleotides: TGTGCCAGCAGCCGTCTTCTTAGCGGGGGGGCTTACAATGAGCAGTTCTTC. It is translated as CASSRLLSGGAYNEQFF.

CDR3 residues: CASSTRTSGNVLDTQYF. CDR3 coding DNA: TGTGCCAGCAGCACGCGGACTAGCGGGAACGTATTAGATACGCAGTATTTT. V gene TRBV13 combines with J gene TRBJ2-3; the match to TRBD2 covers 12 bases. The CDR3 extends over 17 amino acids. The germline gives CDR1 PRHDT, CDR2 FYEKMQ (reference sequence). V shed 5 bases and J 5 bases; nucleotides not matched to a gene: 11.

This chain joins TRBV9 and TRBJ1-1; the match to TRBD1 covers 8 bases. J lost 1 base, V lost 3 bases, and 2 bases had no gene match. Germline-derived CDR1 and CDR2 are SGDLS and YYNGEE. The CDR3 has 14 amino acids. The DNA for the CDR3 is TGTGCCAGCAGCGCGACAGGGGAGAACACTGAAGCTTTCTTT. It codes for CASSATGENTEAFF.

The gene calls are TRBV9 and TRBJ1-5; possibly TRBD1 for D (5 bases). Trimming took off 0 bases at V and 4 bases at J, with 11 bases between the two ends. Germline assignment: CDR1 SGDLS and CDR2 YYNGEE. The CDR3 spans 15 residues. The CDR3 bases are TGTGCCAGCAGCGTAGACGACAGCACTAATCAGCCCCAGCATTTT. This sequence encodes CASSVDDSTNQPQHF. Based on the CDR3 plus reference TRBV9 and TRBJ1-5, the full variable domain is DSGVTQTPKHLITATGQRVTLRCSPRSGDLSVYWYQQSLDQGLQFLIQYYNGEERAKGNILERFSAQQFPDLHSELNLSSLELGDSALYFCASSVDDSTNQPQHFGDGTRLSIL.

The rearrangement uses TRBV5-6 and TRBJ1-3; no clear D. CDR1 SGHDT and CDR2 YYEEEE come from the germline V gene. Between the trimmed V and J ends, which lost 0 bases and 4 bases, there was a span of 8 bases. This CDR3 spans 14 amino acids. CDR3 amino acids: CASSLAGNGNTIYF. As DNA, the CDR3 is TGTGCCAGCAGCTTGGCCGGGAACGGAAACACCATATATTTT. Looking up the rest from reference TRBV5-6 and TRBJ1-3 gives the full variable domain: DAGVTQSPTHLIKTRGQQVTLRCSPKSGHDTVSWYQQALGQGPQFIFQYYEEEERQRGNFPDRFSGHQFPNYSSELNVNALLLGDSALYLCASSLAGNGNTIYFGEGSWLTVV.